Listed here are 5 T cell receptor beta chains from one sample, sequenced in a study of shared clonotypes between healthy human individuals. The assay was immunoSEQ multiplex PCR, and TCRdb's table has in-frame clones only and misses some. Among some 800,000 clones listed, 80% to 95% were seen once. Cells designated naive CD8 were CD45RO-negative and were positively selected for CCR7, with terminally differentiated effector memory CD45RA+ cells excluded. The sample taken for sequencing was naive CD8+ T cells sorted from blood. These receptors originate from a man between 25 and 39 years old in good health.

The gene calls are TRBV7-9 and TRBJ2-7; a weak D match, TRBD1 (6 bases). The CDR3 length is 13 residues. The V and J ends lost 5 bases and 5 bases respectively, with 13 bases between them. The germline CDR1 and CDR2 sequences are SEHNR and FQNEAQ (reference sequence). This CDR3 is CASSGQGWDEQYF. CDR3 bases: TGTGCCAGCAGCGGGCAGGGGTGGGACGAGCAGTACTTC. Full variable domain (remainder filled in from reference TRBV7-9 and TRBJ2-7): DTGVSQNPRHKITKRGQNVTFRCDPISEHNRLYWYRQTLGQGPEFLTYFQNEAQLEKSRLLSDRFSAERPKGSFSTLEIQRTEQGDSAMYLCASSGQGWDEQYFGPGTRLTVT.

This sequence joins TRBV7-9 and TRBJ1-5, with D perhaps TRBD1 (5 bases). The V end lost 5 bases, the J end lost 8 bases, and 22 bases lay between the germline ends. The germline gives CDR1 SEHNR, CDR2 FQNEAQ (reference sequence). The CDR3 spans 16 residues. The CDR3 loop reads CASSHQNLEGSEPQHF. The CDR3 DNA reads as TGTGCCAGCAGCCACCAAAATCTGGAGGGGTCAGAGCCCCAGCATTTT. The full variable domain, in which reference TRBV7-9 and TRBJ1-5 provide the parts outside the CDR3, is DTGVSQNPRHKITKRGQNVTFRCDPISEHNRLYWYRQTLGQGPEFLTYFQNEAQLEKSRLLSDRFSAERPKGSFSTLEIQRTEQGDSAMYLCASSHQNLEGSEPQHFGDGTRLSIL.

V gene TRBV27 combines with J gene TRBJ1-2; 7 nucleotides line up with TRBD1. This CDR3 comprises 14 residues. Per the germline V gene, CDR1 is MNHEY and CDR2 is SMNVEV (reference sequence). Germline trimming cut 2 bases from V and 6 bases from J; bases unmatched to any gene: 6. The CDR3 is CASSLGGGHNGYTF. The DNA of the CDR3 is TGTGCCAGCAGTTTAGGAGGGGGCCATAATGGCTACACCTTC.

Here the CDR3 reads CAWLPGTGPSGANVLTF. CDR3 DNA sequence: TGTGCCTGGCTCCCCGGGACAGGGCCCTCTGGGGCCAACGTCCTGACTTTC. V is TRBV30 and J is TRBJ2-6, with 9 bases fitting TRBD1. Germline CDR1 is GTSNPN and CDR2 is SVGIG (reference sequence). This CDR3 has 17 residues. J lost 0 bases, V lost 5 bases, and 8 bases had no gene match.

This clone was seen once. The rearrangement links TRBV7-9 to TRBJ2-1; 7 nucleotides align to TRBD2. Germline assignment: CDR1 SEHNR and CDR2 FQNEAQ (reference sequence). Unmatched junction bases numbered 10, after V lost 4 bases and J lost 4 bases. CDR3 length equals 16 residues. The CDR3 here is CASSSNVPGLYNEQFF. DNA of the CDR3: TGTGCCAGCAGCTCAAACGTCCCGGGACTATACAATGAGCAGTTCTTC.